The entry below describes one T cell receptor (beta chain). Antigen unknown. The data are from a study of cytomegalovirus exposure and HLA in healthy donors. The wider study: The early release's HLA-typed donors yielded 78 million or so unique TCRs. General study results and limits: Sequencing depth across donors, presence/absence analyses assumed, was roughly uniform.

Germline V gene lookup returns CDR1 SQVTM and CDR2 ANQGSEA. J gave up 2 bases and V 0 bases, and 9 bases lay outside the gene matches. This CDR3 region has 16 residues. This PCR relied on a set of 60 Vbeta primers and 13 Jbeta primers. Some clones are missing from TCRdb's copy, which holds only in-frame ones; the method was immunoSEQ multiplex PCR. The sample holds 110,000 to 150,000 clones. The clonotype was recovered from a male donor in good health and CMV-seronegative. The sequenced sample consisted of PBMCs. The genes are TRBV29-1 and TRBJ2-7; 8 nucleotides line up with TRBD2. Here the CDR3 DNA reads TGCAGCGTTGAAGATCGAACTAGCGGTATTACCTACGAGCAGTACTTC. It codes for CSVEDRTSGITYEQYF.